Listed below are T cell receptor beta chains from one sample, sequenced in a study of shared clonotypes between healthy human individuals. Method: immunoSEQ multiplex PCR; TCRdb's copy keeps in-frame clones and lacks some. This repertoire shows about 2.1 million clones, about 93% found once; its top ten account for around 1.7%. Material: naive CD8+ T cells from PBMCs. These receptors came from a man between 18 and 35 years old in good health. Some clones in this sample may be carry-over from other donors' samples. Each CDR3 is given with its conserved first and last residue. The D gene is left open where the match is weak. Some rows have no size entry. The others give once, few or many, or a class for an expanded clone.

d_call | j_call | clone_size | v_call | cdr3_aa | cdr3_nt
TRBD1 | TRBJ2-5 | - | TRBV7-8 | CASSKGAGLQETQYF | TGTGCCAGCAGCAAGGGGGCTGGGTTGCAAGAGACCCAGTACTTC
TRBD2 | TRBJ2-7 | once | TRBV11-1 | CASSSTSGTLYEQYF | TGTGCCAGCAGCTCGACTAGCGGGACCCTCTACGAGCAGTACTTC
- | TRBJ1-1 | - | TRBV10-2 | CASSYLGSEAFF | TGCGCCAGCAGTTATTTGGGCTCTGAAGCTTTCTTT
TRBD1 | TRBJ2-7 | - | TRBV4-2 | CASRGQGTTYEQYF | TGTGCCAGCAGGGGACAGGGGACAACCTACGAGCAGTACTTC
TRBD1 | TRBJ2-7 | - | TRBV5-1 | CASSSNEGQGGLWEQYF | TGCGCCAGCAGCTCCAACGAGGGACAGGGAGGATTGTGGGAGCAGTACTTC
- | TRBJ2-6 | - | TRBV5-1 | CASSLRGASISGANVLTF | TGCGCCAGCAGCTTGCGCGGGGCCTCGATCTCTGGGGCCAACGTCCTGACTTTC
- | TRBJ1-1 | once | TRBV7-9 | CASSPDPNTEAFF | TGTGCCAGCAGCCCGGACCCGAACACTGAGGCTTTCTTT
TRBD1 | TRBJ2-7 | once | TRBV27 | CASSLRDRSYEQYF | TGTGCCAGCAGTTTAAGGGACAGGTCCTACGAGCAGTACTTC
- | TRBJ2-5 | few | TRBV25-1 | CASSEGETQYF | TGTGCCAGCAGTGAAGGAGAGACCCAGTACTTC
- | TRBJ2-1 | - | TRBV9 | CASSVGRGGNEQFF | TGTGCCAGCAGCGTAGGAAGGGGCGGCAATGAGCAGTTCTTC
TRBD1 | TRBJ2-3 | once | TRBV7-7 | CASSLGGQGGDTQYF | TGTGCCAGCAGCTTAGGGGGACAGGGAGGTGATACGCAGTATTTT
TRBD2 | TRBJ2-1 | - | TRBV19 | CASSIDHSSGLHNEQFF | TGTGCCAGTAGTATAGACCACTCTAGCGGGCTTCACAATGAGCAGTTCTTC
- | TRBJ2-7 | once | TRBV30 | CAWRQGGTYEQYF | TGTGCCTGGAGGCAGGGGGGAACCTACGAGCAGTACTTC
- | TRBJ1-2 | - | TRBV29-1 | CSVPLDEGSNYGYTF | TGCAGCGTTCCCCTTGACGAGGGGAGTAACTATGGCTACACCTTC
- | TRBJ2-7 | - | TRBV5-1 | CASSLAGLGSYEQYF | TGCGCCAGCAGCTTGGCTGGGTTGGGGTCCTACGAGCAGTACTTC
- | TRBJ1-2 | - | TRBV4-2 | CASSQDFSMAIYGYTF | TGTGCCAGCAGCCAAGACTTCTCCATGGCAATCTATGGCTACACCTTC
TRBD1 | TRBJ2-1 | - | TRBV7-9 | CASSPALGGEQFF | TGTGCCAGCAGCCCCGCCCTAGGGGGCGAGCAGTTCTTC
- | TRBJ2-7 | - | TRBV28 | CASSPGRYEQYF | TGTGCCAGCAGCCCGGGTAGGTACGAGCAGTACTTC
- | TRBJ2-2 | - | TRBV7-2 | CASAWGLNTGELFF | TGTGCCAGCGCCTGGGGCCTTAACACCGGGGAGCTGTTTTTT
TRBD2 | TRBJ2-1 | - | TRBV7-9 | CASSFGTSLVEQFF | TGTGCCAGCAGCTTTGGGACTAGCCTAGTTGAGCAGTTCTTC
- | TRBJ2-1 | - | TRBV9 | CASSVGRSSYNEQFF | TGTGCCAGCAGCGTAGGGCGGAGCTCCTACAATGAGCAGTTCTTC
TRBD1 | TRBJ2-5 | - | TRBV13 | CASSLRGGRETQYF | TGTGCCAGCAGCTTAAGAGGGGGCAGGGAGACCCAGTACTTC
- | TRBJ1-1 | - | TRBV9 | CASSYQETNTEAFF | TGTGCCAGCAGTTATCAGGAGACGAACACTGAAGCTTTCTTT
- | TRBJ2-2 | - | TRBV7-9 | CASSLGGRPGELFF | TGTGCCAGCAGCTTAGGAGGGAGGCCCGGGGAGCTGTTTTTT
- | TRBJ2-1 | once | TRBV30 | CAWRAGTKASEQFF | TGTGCCTGGAGGGCCGGGACAAAAGCTTCTGAGCAGTTCTTC
- | TRBJ2-7 | - | TRBV7-9 | CASSLATSFEQYF | TGTGCCAGCAGCTTAGCGACTAGTTTCGAGCAGTACTTC
- | TRBJ2-7 | - | TRBV27 | CASKVDGTQTYEQYF | TGTGCCAGCAAGGTCGACGGGACACAAACCTACGAGCAGTACTTC
- | TRBJ2-1 | - | TRBV7-6 | CASTRGSYNEQFF | TGTGCCAGCACGCGGGGTTCCTACAATGAGCAGTTCTTC
TRBD2 | TRBJ2-5 | - | TRBV5-8 | CASSLTSGDQETQYF | TGTGCCAGCAGCTTGACTAGCGGGGACCAAGAGACCCAGTACTTC
TRBD2 | TRBJ2-3 | - | TRBV10-3 | CAISESPQREAASSTDTQYF | TGTGCCATCAGTGAGTCTCCCCAACGGGAGGCAGCTTCTAGCACAGATACGCAGTATTTT
TRBD2 | TRBJ2-1 | once | TRBV6-6 | CVSWTSRIGNEQFF | TGTGTCAGCTGGACTAGCAGGATTGGCAATGAGCAGTTCTTC
- | TRBJ1-1 | - | TRBV28 | CASSLWSGMNTEAFF | TGTGCCAGCAGTTTATGGTCAGGGATGAACACTGAAGCTTTCTTT
- | TRBJ1-1 | - | TRBV28 | CATDTGRSAAEAFF | TGTGCCACCGACACGGGAAGGTCGGCGGCTGAAGCTTTCTTT
TRBD1 | TRBJ1-1 | - | TRBV28 | CASSTRTGIDTEAFF | TGTGCCAGCAGTACTCGGACAGGGATCGACACTGAAGCTTTCTTT